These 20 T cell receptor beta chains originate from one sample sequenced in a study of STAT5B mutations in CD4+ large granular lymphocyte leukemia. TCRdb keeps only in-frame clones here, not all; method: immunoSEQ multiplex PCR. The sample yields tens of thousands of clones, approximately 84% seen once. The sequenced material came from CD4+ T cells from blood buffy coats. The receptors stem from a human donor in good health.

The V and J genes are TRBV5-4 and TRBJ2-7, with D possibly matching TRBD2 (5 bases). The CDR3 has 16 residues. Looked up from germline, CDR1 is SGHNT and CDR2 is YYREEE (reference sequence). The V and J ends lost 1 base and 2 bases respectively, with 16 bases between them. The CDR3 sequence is CASSLNVFGLAYEQYF. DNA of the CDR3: TGTGCCAGCAGCTTGAATGTTTTTGGACTGGCCTACGAGCAGTACTTC.

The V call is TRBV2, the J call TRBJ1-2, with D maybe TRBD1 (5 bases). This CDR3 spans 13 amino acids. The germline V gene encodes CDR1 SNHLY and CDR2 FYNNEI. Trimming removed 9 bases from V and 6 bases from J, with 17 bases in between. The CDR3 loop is CARGRQSFHGYTF. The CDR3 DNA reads TGTGCCAGGGGCCGACAGTCATTCCATGGCTACACCTTC.

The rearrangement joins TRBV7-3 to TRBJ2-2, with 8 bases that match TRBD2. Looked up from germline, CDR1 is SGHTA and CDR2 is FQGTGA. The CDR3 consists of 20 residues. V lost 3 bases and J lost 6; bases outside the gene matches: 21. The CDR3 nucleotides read TGTGCCAGCAGCTTGCCCAGGGTCTTGGGCGGGGGGCCCGCGGCCGGGGAGCTGTTTTTT. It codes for CASSLPRVLGGGPAAGELFF.

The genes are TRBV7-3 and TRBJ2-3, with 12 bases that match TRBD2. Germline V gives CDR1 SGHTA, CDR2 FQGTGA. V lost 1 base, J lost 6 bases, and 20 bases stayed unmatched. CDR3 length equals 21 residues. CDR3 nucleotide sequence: TGTGCCAGCAGCTTAAGCCCAGGGACGTCGACTAGCGGGAGTAAAATGGATACGCAGTATTTT. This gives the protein CASSLSPGTSTSGSKMDTQYF.

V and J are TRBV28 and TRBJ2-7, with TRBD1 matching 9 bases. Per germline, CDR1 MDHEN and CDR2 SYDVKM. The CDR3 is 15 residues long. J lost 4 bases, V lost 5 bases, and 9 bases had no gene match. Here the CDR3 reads CASSRPGQGMYEQYF. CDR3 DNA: TGTGCCAGCAGTCGTCCCGGACAGGGGATGTACGAGCAGTACTTC.

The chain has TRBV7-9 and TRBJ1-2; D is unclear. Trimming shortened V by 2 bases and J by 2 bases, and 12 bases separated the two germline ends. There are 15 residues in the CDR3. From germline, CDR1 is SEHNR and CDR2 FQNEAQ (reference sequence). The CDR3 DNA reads TGTGCCAGCAGCTTATTGGGTAATAGGAACTATGGCTACACCTTC. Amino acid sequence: CASSLLGNRNYGYTF.

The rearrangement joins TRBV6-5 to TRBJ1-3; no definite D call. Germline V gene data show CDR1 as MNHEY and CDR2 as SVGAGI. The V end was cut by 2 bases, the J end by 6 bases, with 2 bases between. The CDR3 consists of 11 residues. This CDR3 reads CASSYKNTIYF. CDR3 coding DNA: TGTGCCAGCAGTTACAAAAACACCATATATTTT.

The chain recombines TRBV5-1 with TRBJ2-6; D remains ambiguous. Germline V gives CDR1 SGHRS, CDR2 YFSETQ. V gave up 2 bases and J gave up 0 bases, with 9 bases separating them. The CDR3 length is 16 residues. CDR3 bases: TGCGCCAGCAGCTTTCTCGGTAACTCTGGGGCCAACGTCCTGACTTTC. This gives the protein CASSFLGNSGANVLTF.

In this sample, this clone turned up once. CDR3 bases: TGCGCCAGTAGGGACAGATTAAATAACTATGGCTACACCTTC. Protein: CASRDRLNNYGYTF. The chain couples TRBV4-1 to TRBJ1-2; 7 bases align to TRBD1. The CDR3 totals 14 residues. V shed 9 bases, J shed 1 base, and the junction held 8 bases outside the gene matches. Looked up from germline, CDR1 is MGHRA and CDR2 is YSYEKL.

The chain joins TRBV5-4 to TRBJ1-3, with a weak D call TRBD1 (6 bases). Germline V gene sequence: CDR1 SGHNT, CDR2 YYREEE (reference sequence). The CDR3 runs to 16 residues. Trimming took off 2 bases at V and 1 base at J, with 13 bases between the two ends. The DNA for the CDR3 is TGTGCCAGCAGCTTAGGGGGGACGGTTTCTGGAAACACCATATATTTT. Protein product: CASSLGGTVSGNTIYF.

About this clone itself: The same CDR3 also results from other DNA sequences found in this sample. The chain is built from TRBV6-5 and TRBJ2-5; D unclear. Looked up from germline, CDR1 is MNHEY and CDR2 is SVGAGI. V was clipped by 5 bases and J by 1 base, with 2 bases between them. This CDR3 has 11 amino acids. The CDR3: CASSTQETQYF. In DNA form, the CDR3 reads TGTGCCAGCAGTACCCAAGAGACCCAGTACTTC.

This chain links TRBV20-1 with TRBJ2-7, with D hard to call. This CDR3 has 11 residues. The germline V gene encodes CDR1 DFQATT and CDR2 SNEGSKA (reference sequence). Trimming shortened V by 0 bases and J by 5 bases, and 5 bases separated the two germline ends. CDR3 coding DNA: TGCAGTGCTAGAGATTGGCACGAGCAGTACTTC. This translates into CSARDWHEQYF.

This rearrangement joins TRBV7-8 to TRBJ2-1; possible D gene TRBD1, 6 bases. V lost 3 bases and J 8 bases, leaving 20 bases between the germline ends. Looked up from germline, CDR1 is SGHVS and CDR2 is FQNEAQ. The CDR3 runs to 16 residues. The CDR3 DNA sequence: TGTGCCAGCAGCTTCGGCTCAGGGGAAATACAATATGAGCAGTTCTTC. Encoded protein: CASSFGSGEIQYEQFF. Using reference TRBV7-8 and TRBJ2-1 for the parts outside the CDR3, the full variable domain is GAGVSQSPRYKVAKRGQDVALRCDPISGHVSLFWYQQALGQGPEFLTYFQNEAQLDKSGLPSDRFFAERPEGSVSTLKIQRTQQEDSAVYLCASSFGSGEIQYEQFFGPGTRLTVL.

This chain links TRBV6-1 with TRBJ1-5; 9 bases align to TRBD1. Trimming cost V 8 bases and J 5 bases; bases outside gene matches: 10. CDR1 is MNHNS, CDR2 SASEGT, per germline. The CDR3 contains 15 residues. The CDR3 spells CASGEPGQGYQPQHF. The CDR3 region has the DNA TGTGCCAGCGGAGAACCGGGACAGGGATATCAGCCCCAGCATTTT.

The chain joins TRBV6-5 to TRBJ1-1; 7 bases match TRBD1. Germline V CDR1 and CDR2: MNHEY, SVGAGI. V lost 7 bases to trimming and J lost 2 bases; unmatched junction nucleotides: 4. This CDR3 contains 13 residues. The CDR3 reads CASIRQGNTEAFF. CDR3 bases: TGTGCCAGCATCCGACAGGGCAACACTGAAGCTTTCTTT.

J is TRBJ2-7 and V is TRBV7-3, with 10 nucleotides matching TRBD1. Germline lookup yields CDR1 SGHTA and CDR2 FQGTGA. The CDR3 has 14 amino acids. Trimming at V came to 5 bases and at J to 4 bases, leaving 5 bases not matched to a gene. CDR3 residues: CASSLTGGEYEQYF. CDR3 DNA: TGTGCCAGCAGCCTGACAGGGGGCGAGTACGAGCAGTACTTC.

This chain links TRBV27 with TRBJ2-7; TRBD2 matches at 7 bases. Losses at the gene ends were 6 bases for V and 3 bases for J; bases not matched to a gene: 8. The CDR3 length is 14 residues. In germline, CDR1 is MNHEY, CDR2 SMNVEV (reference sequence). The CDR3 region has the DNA TGTGCCAGCAGAAGGGGACTAAACCTCTACGAGCAGTACTTC. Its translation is CASRRGLNLYEQYF.

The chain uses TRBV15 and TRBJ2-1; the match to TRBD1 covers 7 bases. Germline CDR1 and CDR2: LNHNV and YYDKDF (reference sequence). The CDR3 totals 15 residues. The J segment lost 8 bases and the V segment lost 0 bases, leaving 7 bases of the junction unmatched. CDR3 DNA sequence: TGTGCCACCAGCAGAGATCGACAGGGTTTCCATGAGCAGTTCTTC. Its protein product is CATSRDRQGFHEQFF.

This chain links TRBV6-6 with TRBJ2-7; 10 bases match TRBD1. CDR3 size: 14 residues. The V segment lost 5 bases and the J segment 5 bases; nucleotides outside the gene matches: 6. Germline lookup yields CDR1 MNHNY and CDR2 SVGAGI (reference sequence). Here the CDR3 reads CASSPRDRGHEQYF. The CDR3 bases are TGTGCCAGCAGTCCGCGGGACAGGGGCCACGAGCAGTACTTC.

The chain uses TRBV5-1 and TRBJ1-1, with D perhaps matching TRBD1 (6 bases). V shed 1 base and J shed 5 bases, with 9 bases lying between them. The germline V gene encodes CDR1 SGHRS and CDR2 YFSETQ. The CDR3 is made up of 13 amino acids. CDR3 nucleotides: TGCGCCAGCAGCTTGTCAGGGGAAACTGAAGCTTTCTTT. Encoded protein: CASSLSGETEAFF. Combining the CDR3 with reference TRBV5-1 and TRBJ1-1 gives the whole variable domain KAGVTQTPRYLIKTRGQQVTLSCSPISGHRSVSWYQQTPGQGLQFLFEYFSETQRNKGNFPGRFSGRQFSNSRSEMNVSTLELGDSALYLCASSLSGETEAFFGQGTRLTVV.